This TCR beta chain was sequenced for a study of T-cell memory formation after mild COVID-19. Study summary: Clusters were largely donor specific.

The length of the CDR3 is 14 residues. With 4 bases removed from V and 6 bases from J, the gap between germline ends came to 15 bases. The germline V gene has CDR1 MNHEY and CDR2 SVGEGT. Study results and caveats: Chiefly within CM and EM were the contracting CD4+ clones; CD8+ ones were within EMRA. Some SARS-CoV-2-responding clones were already detected in memory before infection.

TCRdb re-called the 5' RACE reads through MiXCR, storing one row per CDR3 protein. The table lists hundreds of thousands of distinct CDR3 sequences, roughly 13% of them singletons, with about a fifth in the top ten. Of note for this clonotype: Its antigen remains unidentified.

The specimen sequenced was PBMCs or a T cell subset sorted from them (not recorded which). The receptor comes from a man aged 18 to 30 who had mild COVID-19 (a few samples of this study predate the infection). Cell type and time point are not known. J is TRBJ2-5 and V is TRBV6-2 or TRBV6-3; D gene ambiguous. In DNA form, the CDR3 reads TGTGCCAGCAGTTCCCGGCGGACGATGAAGACCCAGTACTTC. It is translated as CASSSRRTMKTQYF.